The rows below give T cell receptor beta chains drawn from one sample of a study of blood T cell repertoires in COVID-19. TCRdb's table, derived via immunoSEQ multiplex PCR, lists solely in-frame clones and lacks some. The table has 350,000 to 450,000 clones, roughly 85% seen once. The sample was peripheral blood. Receptor source: a woman aged 18-29 years with acute or convalescent COVID-19. The CDR3 runs from the conserved cysteine through the conserved F or W. The D gene is left open where the match is weak. Size tells how often a clone was seen (once, few, many) or the class of an expanded clone, and some rows leave it out.

v_call	d_call	clone_size	j_call	cdr3_aa	cdr3_nt
TRBV5-1	TRBD1	NA	TRBJ2-7	CASSGQGRHEQYF	TGCGCCAGCAGCGGACAGGGTCGGCACGAGCAGTACTTC
TRBV5-4	NA	NA	TRBJ1-3	CASSLLEPEALSSGNTIYF	TGTGCCAGCAGCTTGTTGGAGCCTGAGGCCTTAAGCTCTGGAAACACCATATATTTT
TRBV2	NA	NA	TRBJ1-2	CASSEGTGSYGYTF	TGTGCCAGCAGTGAAGGAACAGGGAGCTATGGCTACACCTTC
TRBV18	NA	few	TRBJ1-2	CASSLLSTGRNYGYTF	TGTGCCAGCTCACTGTTAAGTACAGGGAGAAACTATGGCTACACCTTC
TRBV3-1/TRBV3-2	NA	NA	TRBJ2-1	CASSLRGDYNEQFF	TGTGCCAGCAGCCTCCGTGGAGATTACAATGAGCAGTTCTTC
TRBV24-1	NA	once	TRBJ2-1	CATRPPGYNNEQFF	TGTGCCACCCGACCCCCGGGGTACAACAATGAGCAGTTCTTC
TRBV12-3/TRBV12-4	NA	NA	TRBJ1-1	CASNLKQNTEAFF	TGTGCCAGCAACCTCAAACAGAACACTGAAGCTTTCTTT
TRBV2	TRBD2	NA	TRBJ2-7	CASSENRGGPGEQYF	TGTGCCAGCAGTGAAAATCGGGGGGGGCCGGGAGAGCAGTACTTC
TRBV7-8	NA	many	TRBJ1-2	CASSSAGPNYGYTF	TGTGCCAGCAGCTCGGCAGGCCCAAACTATGGCTACACCTTC
TRBV14	TRBD2	once	TRBJ2-1	CASSQGTSGRTNEQFF	TGTGCCAGCAGCCAAGGGACTAGCGGGAGAACAAATGAGCAGTTCTTC
TRBV2	NA	NA	TRBJ1-4	CASRRGRIRVKLFF	TGTGCCAGCCGGCGGGGAAGGATTAGGGTAAAACTGTTTTTT
TRBV29-1	TRBD2	once	TRBJ2-5	CSVVGTSGQETQYF	TGCAGCGTTGTTGGTACTAGCGGACAAGAGACCCAGTACTTC
TRBV30	NA	NA	TRBJ2-7	CAWRGGEFSEQYF	TGTGCCTGGAGAGGCGGCGAGTTTAGCGAGCAGTACTTC
TRBV18	NA	NA	TRBJ2-2	CASSMGHGELFF	TGTGCCAGCTCGATGGGGCACGGGGAGCTGTTTTTT
TRBV27	NA	NA	TRBJ2-2	CASSFPTNTGELFF	TGTGCCAGCAGTTTCCCCACGAACACCGGGGAGCTGTTTTTT
TRBV14	NA	NA	TRBJ1-2	CASSQEMLGVTNYGYTF	TGTGCCAGCAGCCAAGAGATGTTGGGCGTAACTAACTATGGCTACACCTTC
TRBV24-1	NA	NA	TRBJ1-2	CATSELRVPGYTF	TGTGCCACCAGTGAGTTACGGGTTCCCGGCTACACCTTC
TRBV24-1	TRBD1	NA	TRBJ1-3	CATSDQDRAGNTIYF	TGTGCCACCAGTGACCAAGACAGGGCTGGAAACACCATATATTTT
TRBV27	TRBD2	NA	TRBJ2-2	CASTRLAVNTGELFF	TGTGCCAGCACTAGACTAGCGGTGAACACCGGGGAGCTGTTTTTT
TRBV19	NA	NA	TRBJ2-7	CASSRERDRSSSYEQYF	TGTGCCAGTAGCAGGGAAAGAGATAGATCTAGCTCCTACGAGCAGTACTTC
TRBV5-6	TRBD1	once	TRBJ2-7	CASSRDRGNEQYF	TGTGCCAGCAGCCGGGACAGGGGCAACGAGCAGTACTTC
TRBV10-1	NA	NA	TRBJ2-2	CASSEEAPGELFF	TGCGCCAGCAGTGAAGAGGCTCCCGGGGAGCTGTTTTTT
TRBV20-1	NA	NA	TRBJ2-5	CSAIDGGSGQETQYF	TGCAGTGCTATTGACGGTGGGAGCGGCCAAGAGACCCAGTACTTC
TRBV6-5	NA	NA	TRBJ1-1	CASSYSGARGGAFF	TGTGCCAGCAGTTACTCGGGTGCTCGGGGAGGAGCTTTCTTT
TRBV11-1	NA	once	TRBJ1-5	CASSPKSGGPQHF	TGTGCCAGCAGCCCCAAATCCGGGGGGCCCCAGCATTTT
TRBV5-1	TRBD1	NA	TRBJ1-5	CASSSGTGGDNQPQHF	TGCGCCAGCAGCTCTGGGACAGGGGGTGACAATCAGCCCCAGCATTTT
TRBV19	TRBD1	NA	TRBJ2-7	CASSTWTGGDEQYF	TGTGCCAGTAGTACTTGGACAGGGGGTGACGAGCAGTACTTC
TRBV5-5	NA	NA	TRBJ2-5	CASSLQGETQYF	TGTGCCAGCAGCTTACAGGGCGAGACCCAGTACTTC
TRBV7-9	NA	once	TRBJ1-1	CASNLRAGDEAFF	TGTGCCAGCAACTTAAGGGCGGGAGATGAAGCTTTCTTT
TRBV13	TRBD1	NA	TRBJ1-1	CASSPRQGANTEAFF	TGTGCCAGCAGCCCCCGACAGGGGGCAAACACTGAAGCTTTCTTT
TRBV5-4	NA	NA	TRBJ1-2	CASSLGQPRTYGYTF	TGTGCCAGCAGCTTGGGACAGCCACGAACCTATGGCTACACCTTC
TRBV14	TRBD1	NA	TRBJ1-4	CASSPQGAFEKLFF	TGTGCCAGCAGCCCTCAGGGGGCGTTTGAAAAACTGTTTTTT
TRBV5-1	NA	NA	TRBJ1-5	CASSLGGESNQPQHF	TGCGCCAGCAGCTTGGGAGGTGAGAGCAATCAGCCCCAGCATTTT
TRBV7-3	TRBD1	NA	TRBJ1-1	CASSKAQGAINTEAFF	TGTGCCAGCAGTAAAGCGCAGGGGGCGATAAACACTGAAGCTTTCTTT
TRBV6-5	NA	NA	TRBJ1-1	CASSYSRGGGTEAFF	TGTGCCAGCAGTTACTCGAGAGGGGGGGGGACTGAAGCTTTCTTT
TRBV6-5	NA	NA	TRBJ1-1	CASSSTNLGGAFF	TGTGCCAGCAGTAGCACTAATCTAGGCGGAGCTTTCTTT
TRBV19	TRBD1	NA	TRBJ2-7	CASSPLTGGSYEQYF	TGTGCCAGTAGTCCCCTGACAGGGGGTAGTTACGAGCAGTACTTC
TRBV10-2	TRBD2	once	TRBJ2-5	CASSEFSGRTQYF	TGCGCCAGCAGTGAGTTTAGCGGGAGAACCCAGTACTTC
TRBV7-2	TRBD2	NA	TRBJ2-7	CASSLREGQSEQYF	TGTGCCAGCAGCTTGCGGGAGGGCCAATCCGAGCAGTACTTC
TRBV5-6	NA	NA	TRBJ2-2	CASSLFSFVNTGELFF	TGTGCCAGCAGCCTGTTCAGTTTTGTTAACACCGGGGAGCTGTTTTTT
TRBV28	TRBD2	NA	TRBJ2-5	CASSRQGPGLAGIARETQYF	TGTGCCAGCAGTAGACAGGGACCGGGACTAGCGGGAATCGCCCGAGAGACCCAGTACTTC
TRBV10-3	NA	NA	TRBJ2-7	CAISVEVHYEQYF	TGTGCCATCAGTGTGGAGGTCCACTACGAGCAGTACTTC
TRBV9	NA	NA	TRBJ1-1	CASSVGIQSDTEAFF	TGTGCCAGCAGCGTAGGAATCCAATCGGACACTGAAGCTTTCTTT
TRBV18	NA	NA	TRBJ2-5	CASSPGGGRETQYF	TGTGCCAGCTCACCGGGCGGAGGGAGGGAGACCCAGTACTTC
TRBV5-3	TRBD2	NA	TRBJ2-3	CARSLALADHTDTQYF	TGTGCCAGAAGCTTGGCACTAGCGGACCACACAGATACGCAGTATTTT
TRBV6-5	NA	NA	TRBJ1-3	CASSSSFSGNTIYF	TGTGCCAGCAGTTCCAGTTTCTCTGGAAACACCATATATTTT
TRBV11-2	TRBD2	NA	TRBJ2-1	CASSRGESSYNEQFF	TGTGCCAGCAGCCGGGGGGAGAGCTCCTACAATGAGCAGTTCTTC
TRBV19	TRBD1	NA	TRBJ1-1	CASSSRDSAEAFF	TGTGCCAGTAGTTCCCGGGACAGTGCTGAAGCTTTCTTT